This entry describes one T cell receptor (beta chain). The junction does not match germline at one end; this may be a read error. Germline V gene data show CDR1 as SGHAT and CDR2 as FQDESV (reference sequence). The length of the CDR3 is 13 residues. These data originate in a study of blood T cell repertoires in COVID-19. Methods used by the authors: Reference gene primer amplification in the assay estimated nucleated cell counts. Data came from immunoSEQ multiplex PCR; TCRdb stores just in-frame clones and leaves some out. The D gene and trimming were derived from the DNA, and the V and J assignments and clone size from that table. The profile shows fewer than 25,000 clones, 70% to 90% of them singletons.

Material: peripheral blood. The sequence was obtained from a man aged 70 or older with acute or convalescent COVID-19. The rearrangement links TRBV11-1 to TRBJ1-1; no firm D call. Here the CDR3 reads CVSSLRFNTEAFF. The CDR3 nucleotides read TGTGTCAGCAGCTTACGGTTTAACACTGAAGCTTTCTTT.